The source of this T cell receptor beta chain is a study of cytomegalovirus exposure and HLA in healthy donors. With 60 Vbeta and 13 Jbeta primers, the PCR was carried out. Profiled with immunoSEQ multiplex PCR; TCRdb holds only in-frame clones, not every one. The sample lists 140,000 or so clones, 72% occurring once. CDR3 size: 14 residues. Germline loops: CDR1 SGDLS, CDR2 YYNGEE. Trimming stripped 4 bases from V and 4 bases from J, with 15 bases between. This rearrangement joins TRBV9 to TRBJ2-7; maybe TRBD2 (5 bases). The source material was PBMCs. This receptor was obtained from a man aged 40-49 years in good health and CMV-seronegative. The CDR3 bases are TGTGCCAGCAGCCCCAGGACTGGATCATACGAGCAGTACTTC. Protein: CASSPRTGSYEQYF. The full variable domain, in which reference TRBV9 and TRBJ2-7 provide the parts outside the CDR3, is DSGVTQTPKHLITATGQRVTLRCSPRSGDLSVYWYQQSLDQGLQFLIQYYNGEERAKGNILERFSAQQFPDLHSELNLSSLELGDSALYFCASSPRTGSYEQYFGPGTRLTVT.